This TCR beta chain was documented in a study of blood T cell repertoires in COVID-19. Germline-derived CDR1 and CDR2 are MNHEY and SMNVEV (reference sequence). The CDR3 consists of 14 residues. V lost 6 bases to trimming and J lost 3 bases; unmatched junction nucleotides: 4. In the original analysis: Scientists estimated how many nucleated cells there were by amplifying reference gene primers. Generated by immunoSEQ multiplex PCR, the TCRdb table keeps only in-frame clones and is missing some. V, J and clone size reflect that table, while D and trimming were determined from the DNA. Among over 110,000 clones listed, approximately 80% were seen once.

The rearrangement links TRBV27 to TRBJ1-5, with 8 bases aligning to TRBD1. The specimen was peripheral blood. The receptor comes from a man aged 60-69 years with active or convalescent COVID-19. The CDR3 DNA reads as TGTGCCAGCAGGGACAGGGACCTCAATCAGCCCCAGCATTTT. Amino acid sequence: CASRDRDLNQPQHF.